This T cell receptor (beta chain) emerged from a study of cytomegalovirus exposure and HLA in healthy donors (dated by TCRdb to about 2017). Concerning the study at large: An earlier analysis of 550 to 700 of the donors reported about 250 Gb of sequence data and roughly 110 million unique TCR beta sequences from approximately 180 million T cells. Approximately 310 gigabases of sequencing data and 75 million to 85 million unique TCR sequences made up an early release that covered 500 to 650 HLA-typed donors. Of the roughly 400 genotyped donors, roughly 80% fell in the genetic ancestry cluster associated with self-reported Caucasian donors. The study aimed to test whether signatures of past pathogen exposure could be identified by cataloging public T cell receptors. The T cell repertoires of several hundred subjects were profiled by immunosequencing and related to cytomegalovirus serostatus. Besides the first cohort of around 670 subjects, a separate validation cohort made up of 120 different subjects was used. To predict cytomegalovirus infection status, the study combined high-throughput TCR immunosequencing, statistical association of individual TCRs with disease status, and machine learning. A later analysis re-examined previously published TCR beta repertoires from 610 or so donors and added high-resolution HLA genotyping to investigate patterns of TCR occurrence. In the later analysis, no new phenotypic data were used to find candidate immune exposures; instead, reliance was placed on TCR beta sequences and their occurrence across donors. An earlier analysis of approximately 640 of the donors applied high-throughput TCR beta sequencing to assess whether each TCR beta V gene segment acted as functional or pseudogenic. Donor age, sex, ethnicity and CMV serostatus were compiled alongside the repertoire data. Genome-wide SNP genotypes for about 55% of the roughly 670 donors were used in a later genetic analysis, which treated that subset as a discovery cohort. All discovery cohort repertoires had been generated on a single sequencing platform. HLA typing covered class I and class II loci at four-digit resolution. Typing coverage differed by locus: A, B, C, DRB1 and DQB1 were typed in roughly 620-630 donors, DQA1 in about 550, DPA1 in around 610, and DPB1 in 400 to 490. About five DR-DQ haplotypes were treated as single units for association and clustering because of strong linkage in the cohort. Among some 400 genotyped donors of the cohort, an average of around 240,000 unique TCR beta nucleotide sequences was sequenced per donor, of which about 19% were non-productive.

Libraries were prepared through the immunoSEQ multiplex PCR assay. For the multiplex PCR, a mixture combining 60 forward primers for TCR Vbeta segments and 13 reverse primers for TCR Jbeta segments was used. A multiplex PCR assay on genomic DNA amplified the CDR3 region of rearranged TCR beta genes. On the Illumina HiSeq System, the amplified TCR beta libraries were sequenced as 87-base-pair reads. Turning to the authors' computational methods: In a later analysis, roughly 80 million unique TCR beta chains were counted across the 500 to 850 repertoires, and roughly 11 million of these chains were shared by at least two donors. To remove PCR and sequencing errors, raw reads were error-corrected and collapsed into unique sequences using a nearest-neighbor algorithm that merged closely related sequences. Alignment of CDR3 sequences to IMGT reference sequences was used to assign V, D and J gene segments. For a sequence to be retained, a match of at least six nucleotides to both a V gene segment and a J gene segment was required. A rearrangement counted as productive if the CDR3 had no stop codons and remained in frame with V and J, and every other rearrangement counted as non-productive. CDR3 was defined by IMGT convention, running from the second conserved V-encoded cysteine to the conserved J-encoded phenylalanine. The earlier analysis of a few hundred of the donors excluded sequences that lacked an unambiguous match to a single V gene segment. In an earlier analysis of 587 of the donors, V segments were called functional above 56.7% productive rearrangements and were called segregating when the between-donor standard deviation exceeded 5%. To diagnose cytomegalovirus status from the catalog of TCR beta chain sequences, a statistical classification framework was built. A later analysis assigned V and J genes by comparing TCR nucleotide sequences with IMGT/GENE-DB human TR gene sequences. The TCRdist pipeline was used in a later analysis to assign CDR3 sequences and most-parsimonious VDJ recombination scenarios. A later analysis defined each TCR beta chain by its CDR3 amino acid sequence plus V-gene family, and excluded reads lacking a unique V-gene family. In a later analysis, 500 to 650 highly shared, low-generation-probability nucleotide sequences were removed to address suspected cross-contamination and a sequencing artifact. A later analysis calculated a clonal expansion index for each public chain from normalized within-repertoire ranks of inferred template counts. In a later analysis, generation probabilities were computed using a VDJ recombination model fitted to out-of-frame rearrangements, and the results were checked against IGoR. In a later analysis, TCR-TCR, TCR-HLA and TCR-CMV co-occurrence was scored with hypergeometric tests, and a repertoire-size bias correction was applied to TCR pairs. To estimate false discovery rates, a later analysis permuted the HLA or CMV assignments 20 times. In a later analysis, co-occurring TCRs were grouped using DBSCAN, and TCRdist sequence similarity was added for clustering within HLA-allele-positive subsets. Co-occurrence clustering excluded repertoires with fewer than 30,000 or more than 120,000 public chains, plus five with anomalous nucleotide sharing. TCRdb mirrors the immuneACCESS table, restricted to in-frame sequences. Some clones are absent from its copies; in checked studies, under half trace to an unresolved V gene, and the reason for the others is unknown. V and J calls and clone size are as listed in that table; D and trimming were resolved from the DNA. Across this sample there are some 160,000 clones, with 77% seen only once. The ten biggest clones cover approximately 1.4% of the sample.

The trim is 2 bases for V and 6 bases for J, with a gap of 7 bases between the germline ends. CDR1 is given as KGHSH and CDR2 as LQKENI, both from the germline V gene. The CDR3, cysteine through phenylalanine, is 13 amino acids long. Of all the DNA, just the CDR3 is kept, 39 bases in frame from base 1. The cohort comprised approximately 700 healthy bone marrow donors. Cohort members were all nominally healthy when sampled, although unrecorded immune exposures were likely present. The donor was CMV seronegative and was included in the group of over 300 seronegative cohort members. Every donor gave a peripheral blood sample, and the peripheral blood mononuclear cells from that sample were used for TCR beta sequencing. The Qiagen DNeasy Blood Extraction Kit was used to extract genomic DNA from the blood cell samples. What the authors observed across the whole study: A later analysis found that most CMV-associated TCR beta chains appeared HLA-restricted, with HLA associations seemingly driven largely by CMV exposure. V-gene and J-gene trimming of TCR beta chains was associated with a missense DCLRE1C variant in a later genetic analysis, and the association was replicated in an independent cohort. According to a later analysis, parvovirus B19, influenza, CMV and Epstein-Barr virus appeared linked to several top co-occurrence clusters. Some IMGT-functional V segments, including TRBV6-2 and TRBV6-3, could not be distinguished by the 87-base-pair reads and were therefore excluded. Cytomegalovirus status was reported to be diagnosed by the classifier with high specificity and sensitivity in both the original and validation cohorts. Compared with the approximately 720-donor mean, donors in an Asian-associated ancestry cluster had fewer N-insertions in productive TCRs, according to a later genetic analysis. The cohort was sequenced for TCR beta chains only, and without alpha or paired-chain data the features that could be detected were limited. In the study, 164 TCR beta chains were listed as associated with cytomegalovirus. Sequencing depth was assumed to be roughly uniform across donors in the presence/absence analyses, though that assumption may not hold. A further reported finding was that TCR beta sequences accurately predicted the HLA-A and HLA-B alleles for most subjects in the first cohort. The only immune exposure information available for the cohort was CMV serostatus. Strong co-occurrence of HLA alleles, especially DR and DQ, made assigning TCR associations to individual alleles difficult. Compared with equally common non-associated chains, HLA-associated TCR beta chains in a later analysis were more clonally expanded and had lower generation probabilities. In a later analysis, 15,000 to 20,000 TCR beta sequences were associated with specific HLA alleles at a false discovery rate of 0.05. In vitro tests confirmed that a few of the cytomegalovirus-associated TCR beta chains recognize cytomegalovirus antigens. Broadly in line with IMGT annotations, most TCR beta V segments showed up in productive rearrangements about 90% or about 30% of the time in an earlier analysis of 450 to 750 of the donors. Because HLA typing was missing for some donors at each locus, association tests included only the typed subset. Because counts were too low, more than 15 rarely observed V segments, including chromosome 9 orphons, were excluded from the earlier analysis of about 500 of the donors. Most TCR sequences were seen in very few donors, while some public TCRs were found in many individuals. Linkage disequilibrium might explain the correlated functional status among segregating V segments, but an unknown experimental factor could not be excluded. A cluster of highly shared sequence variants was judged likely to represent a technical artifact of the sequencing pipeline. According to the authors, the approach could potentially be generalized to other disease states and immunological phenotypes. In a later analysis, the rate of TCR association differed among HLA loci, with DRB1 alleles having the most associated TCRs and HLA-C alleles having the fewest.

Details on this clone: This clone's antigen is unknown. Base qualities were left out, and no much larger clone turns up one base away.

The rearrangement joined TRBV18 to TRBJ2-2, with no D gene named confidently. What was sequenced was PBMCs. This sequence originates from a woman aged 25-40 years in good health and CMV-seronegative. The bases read TGTGCCAGCTCACCAGTCCCCTCCGGGGAGCTGTTTTTT. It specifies CASSPVPSGELFF.